This TCR beta chain originates from a study of blood T cell repertoires in COVID-19. The Seattle patients joined while their infection was active and were tracked longitudinally afterward. Germline V gene data show CDR1 as MNHEY and CDR2 as SMNVEV (reference sequence). Trimming took 6 bases from V and 8 from J; bases not matched to a gene: 10. The CDR3 is 14 amino acids. Study processing details: Nucleated cell counts were estimated from reference gene primer amplification. Method: immunoSEQ multiplex PCR; TCRdb's copy keeps in-frame clones and lacks some. V and J calls and clone size are given by that table; D and trimming were obtained from the DNA. This sample has around 260,000 clones; around 87% occur once, and the top ten carry roughly 5.6%.

Sequenced: peripheral blood. This sequence was found in a woman between 55 and 75 years old with COVID-19, enrolled during active disease. The rearrangement links TRBV27 to TRBJ1-2; the match to TRBD1 covers 9 bases. Written as DNA, the CDR3 is TGTGCCAGCAGGGCACAGGGGGCAATATACGGCTACACCTTC. Protein product: CASRAQGAIYGYTF.